A single sample gave rise to the 27 T cell receptor beta chains below, sequenced in a study of T cells after posttransplantation cyclophosphamide (dated by TCRdb to 2016 to 2017). Libraries were prepared through the immunoSEQ multiplex PCR assay. The clones in this table, taken by TCRdb from immuneACCESS, are in-frame only. Not every clone is retained; where verified, under half of the shortfall comes from an unresolved V gene, and the cause of the rest is unknown. Here the sample has around 5,000 clones; 1.8% occur a single time. The top ten clones comprise 25% to 30% of the sample. The label giving this sample's treatment or condition can be read as: high-dose cyclophosphamide on days +3 and +4 as single-agent GVHD prophylaxis. Patients in the PTCy group got busulfan and fludarabine conditioning, a marrow graft from a related or unrelated donor, and cyclophosphamide on days +3 and +4. The specimen comprised PBMCs, sampled 242 days after a stem cell transplant with posttransplant cyclophosphamide. All receptors derive from a young adult male patient who received an allogeneic stem cell transplant from a related donor, was CMV-positive, and had no GVHD. Following transplantation, T cells from the graft donor may be among those present.

The chain's CDR3 is CASSQDTQTNEKLFF. CDR3 DNA: TGCGCCAGCAGCCAAGATACACAAACTAATGAAAAACTGTTTTTT. The chain employs TRBV4-3 and TRBJ1-4; D remains ambiguous. The CDR3 sequence is 15 residues long. The germline V and J ends were trimmed by 0 bases and 1 base, with 6 bases remaining between them. Germline V gives CDR1 LGHNA, CDR2 YSLEER.

The chain employs TRBV7-7 and TRBJ2-4; weak D call: TRBD1 (6 bases). In germline, CDR1 is SSHAT, CDR2 FNYEAQ (reference sequence). The ends were cut back, 1 base at V and 8 bases at J, with 9 bases in the middle. This CDR3 has 13 amino acids. The CDR3 bases are TGTGCCAGCAGCTTAGAACAGGGCGACATTCAGTACTTC. This codes for CASSLEQGDIQYF.

This clone is categorized as medium-sized. This rearrangement joins TRBV19 to TRBJ1-2; D is uncertain. CDR1 is LNHDA, CDR2 SQIVND, per germline (reference sequence). V lost 3 bases and J lost 5, with 10 bases in between. The CDR3 covers 13 residues. The CDR3, as DNA: TGTGCCAGTAGTATCGTGCTCGGGTATGGCTACACCTTC. Amino acid sequence: CASSIVLGYGYTF.

This clone was picked up a small number of times. The J gene is TRBJ2-2, the V gene TRBV11-3; 11 bases match TRBD1. This CDR3 comprises 15 residues. The V gene's germline CDR1 is SGHNT and CDR2 YENEEA. The V segment lost 5 bases and the J segment 5 bases; nucleotides outside the gene matches: 4. The CDR3 here is CASSPGQGETGELFF. The CDR3 nucleotides read TGTGCCAGCAGCCCGGGACAGGGGGAAACCGGGGAGCTGTTTTTT.

This chain connects TRBV18 to TRBJ2-1; 7 nucleotides line up with TRBD2. The J segment lost 1 base and the V segment lost 8 bases, leaving 2 bases of the junction unmatched. This CDR3 spans 13 amino acids. CDR1 and CDR2 (germline): KGHSH, LQKENI. CDR3: CASTGGSYNEQFF. The CDR3 bases are TGTGCCAGCACGGGGGGTTCCTACAATGAGCAGTTCTTC.

The chain joins TRBV10-3 to TRBJ2-7; the match to TRBD2 covers 12 bases. Germline lookup yields CDR1 ENHRY and CDR2 SYGVKD. Trimming at V came to 4 bases and at J to 7 bases, leaving 11 bases not matched to a gene. The CDR3 is 16 amino acids. CDR3 loop: CAISGRLAGEEREQYF. CDR3 DNA: TGTGCCATCAGTGGGCGACTAGCGGGAGAGGAGAGAGAGCAGTACTTC.

This clone came up a few times. This rearrangement joins TRBV7-9 to TRBJ1-1; tentative D call: TRBD1 (5 bases). There are 12 residues in the CDR3. Per the germline V gene, CDR1 is SEHNR and CDR2 is FQNEAQ (reference sequence). V gave up 3 bases and J gave up 6 bases, with 8 bases separating them. CDR3: CASSLGGAEAFF. CDR3 sequence (DNA): TGTGCCAGCAGCTTGGGGGGGGCTGAAGCTTTCTTT. The full variable domain, rest sourced from reference TRBV7-9 and TRBJ1-1, is DTGVSQNPRHKITKRGQNVTFRCDPISEHNRLYWYRQTLGQGPEFLTYFQNEAQLEKSRLLSDRFSAERPKGSFSTLEIQRTEQGDSAMYLCASSLGGAEAFFGQGTRLTVV.

The V call is TRBV11-2, the J call TRBJ2-7; TRBD1 aligns across 11 bases. V lost 1 base and J lost 4; bases outside the gene matches: 6. CDR1 and CDR2 from the germline V gene are SGHAT and FQNNGV. This CDR3 comprises 16 residues. CDR3 in amino acids: CASSLATGTGGYEQYF. CDR3 DNA: TGTGCCAGCAGCTTAGCTACCGGGACAGGGGGGTACGAGCAGTACTTC.

This clone was seen more than once but under ten times. The gene calls are TRBV7-2 and TRBJ2-2, with a tentative D call TRBD1 (5 bases). The CDR3 loop spans 18 amino acids. V was trimmed by 10 bases and J by 6 bases, leaving 30 bases between them. Germline values: CDR1 SGHTA, CDR2 FQGNSA. The CDR3 nucleotides read TGTGCCATCCCAACCTTACTAAGTAGAGTTGGGGCCCCCGGGGAGCTGTTTTTT. This encodes CAIPTLLSRVGAPGELFF.

The gene calls are TRBV11-2 and TRBJ1-1; D unclear. Germline values: CDR1 SGHAT, CDR2 FQNNGV. V was trimmed by 1 base and J by 4 bases, leaving 7 bases between them. This CDR3 spans 13 amino acids. In DNA form, the CDR3 reads TGTGCCAGCAGCTTAGGGAGCGGCACTGAAGCTTTCTTT. Amino acid sequence: CASSLGSGTEAFF.

This clone was detected a few times. This sequence joins TRBV5-6 and TRBJ2-3, with a tentative D call TRBD2 (5 bases). This CDR3 spans 14 amino acids. Trimming removed 4 bases at V and 1 base at J, with 10 bases between. Germline V lookup: CDR1 SGHDT, CDR2 YYEEEE. CDR3 protein: CASSPSGGTDTQYF. CDR3 nucleotide sequence: TGTGCCAGCAGCCCCAGCGGCGGCACAGATACGCAGTATTTT.

This clone was detected a few times. This chain joins TRBV7-2 and TRBJ2-7; weak D call: TRBD1 (5 bases). V was shortened by 5 bases and J by 5 bases, with 19 bases between the two germline ends. CDR3 length equals 15 residues. Germline-derived CDR1 and CDR2 are SGHTA and FQGNSA. CDR3 residues: CASSPDSRRANEQYF. The CDR3 DNA reads as TGTGCCAGCAGCCCCGACAGTAGACGAGCCAACGAGCAGTACTTC. Supplemented by reference TRBV7-2 and TRBJ2-7, the full variable domain reads GAGVSQSPSNKVTEKGKDVELRCDPISGHTALYWYRQSLGQGLEFLIYFQGNSAPDKSGLPSDRFSAERTGGSVSTLTIQRTQQEDSAVYLCASSPDSRRANEQYFGPGTRLTVT.

The chain has TRBV11-3 and TRBJ2-1; 7 nucleotides match TRBD2. The CDR3 loop spans 16 amino acids. Looked up from germline, CDR1 is SGHNT and CDR2 is YENEEA. Trimming at V came to 5 bases and at J to 0 bases, leaving 7 bases not matched to a gene. CDR3 sequence: CASSGSAGSSYNEQFF. DNA of the CDR3: TGTGCCAGCAGCGGATCAGCGGGGAGCTCCTACAATGAGCAGTTCTTC.

The chain carries TRBV7-3 and TRBJ2-5, with 11 positions matching TRBD2. The germline V gene encodes CDR1 SGHTA and CDR2 FQGTGA. V trimming: 6 bases; J trimming: 4 bases; junction bases outside the gene matches: 19. The CDR3 has 19 residues. This chain's CDR3 is CASSPKLLAGGPKGETQYF. In DNA form, the CDR3 reads TGTGCCAGCAGTCCGAAATTATTAGCGGGGGGGCCGAAGGGAGAGACCCAGTACTTC. The full variable domain, with the rest looked up from reference TRBV7-3 and TRBJ2-5, is GAGVSQTPSNKVTEKGKYVELRCDPISGHTALYWYRQSLGQGPEFLIYFQGTGAADDSGLPNDRFFAVRPEGSVSTLKIQRTERGDSAVYLCASSPKLLAGGPKGETQYFGPGTRLLVL.

Within the sample, this clone is medium-sized. The CDR3 loop reads CASSYSNREANSPLHF. The CDR3 DNA reads TGTGCCAGCAGTTACTCGAATCGGGAAGCTAATTCACCCCTCCACTTT. This chain joins TRBV6-5 and TRBJ1-6; the D is unclear. The CDR3 is made up of 16 amino acids. Trimming cost V 0 bases and J 6 bases, with 12 bases left between them. Germline values: CDR1 MNHEY, CDR2 SVGAGI.

This clone was observed a handful of times. The chain uses TRBV19 and TRBJ2-2; the D gene is possibly TRBD1 (6 bases). The ends were cut back, 7 bases at V and 2 bases at J, with 14 bases in the middle. This CDR3 spans 15 amino acids. Looked up from germline, CDR1 is LNHDA and CDR2 is SQIVND (reference sequence). Written as DNA, the CDR3 is TGTGCCAGTACATCATGGGGACAAAACACCGGGGAGCTGTTTTTT. Translated: CASTSWGQNTGELFF. Complete variable domain (other parts from reference TRBV19 and TRBJ2-2): DGGITQSPKYLFRKEGQNVTLSCEQNLNHDAMYWYRQDPGQGLRLIYYSQIVNDFQKGDIAEGYSVSREKKESFPLTVTSAQKNPTAFYLCASTSWGQNTGELFFGEGSRLTVL.

This clone has a handful of counts. J is TRBJ2-1 and V is TRBV27; D perhaps matches TRBD1 (6 bases). The germline CDR1 and CDR2 sequences are MNHEY and SMNVEV (reference sequence). V was shortened by 4 bases and J by 9 bases, with 16 bases between the two germline ends. The CDR3 has 14 amino acids. CDR3 sequence (DNA): TGTGCCAGCAGTTCCGTTAACAGGGTCAGTGAGCAGTTCTTC. This sequence encodes CASSSVNRVSEQFF.

This clone was picked up a small number of times. The chain links TRBV5-6 to TRBJ2-7; 12 bases fit TRBD2. This CDR3 region has 16 residues. The V gene's germline CDR1 is SGHDT and CDR2 YYEEEE. J lost 7 bases, V lost 4 bases, and 12 bases had no gene match. CDR3 sequence reads: CASSRLAGAFSGEQYF. In nucleotides, the CDR3 is TGTGCCAGCAGCAGACTAGCGGGGGCGTTCTCGGGTGAGCAGTACTTC.

This chain joins TRBV2 and TRBJ1-1; maybe TRBD1 (5 bases). V was trimmed by 1 base and J by 4 bases, leaving 13 bases between them. This CDR3 region has 15 residues. CDR1 and CDR2 from the germline V gene are SNHLY and FYNNEI. The CDR3 DNA follows: TGTGCCAGCAGTGAAGATCCGGGGGTGGGCACTGAAGCTTTCTTT. It is translated as CASSEDPGVGTEAFF.

A few counts support this clone. This chain links TRBV5-1 with TRBJ1-2; 9 nucleotides agree with TRBD1. V shed 3 bases and J 4 bases; nucleotides not matched to a gene: 4. The CDR3 sequence is 14 residues long. Germline V gene sequence: CDR1 SGHRS, CDR2 YFSETQ. The DNA of the CDR3 is TGCGCCAGCAGCTCCGGACAGGGGCCCTATGGCTACACCTTC. It specifies CASSSGQGPYGYTF.

This chain connects TRBV30 to TRBJ2-1; 7 bases line up with TRBD1. This CDR3 contains 12 residues. Germline-derived CDR1 and CDR2 are GTSNPN and SVGIG (reference sequence). The junction had 6 bases not matched to a gene; V was cut back by 5 bases and J by 8 bases. CDR3: CAWSTGTDEQFF. The CDR3 DNA reads TGTGCCTGGTCGACAGGGACGGATGAGCAGTTCTTC.

The chain is built from TRBV6-1 and TRBJ2-5; D gene uncertain. The DNA end is a closer match to TRBJ2-7, so the J assignment may be wrong. This CDR3 contains 15 residues. The germline V gene encodes CDR1 MNHNS and CDR2 SASEGT. This chain's CDR3 is CASSEASPADYEQYF. The CDR3 nucleotides read TGTGCCAGCAGTGAAGCGAGTCCCGCCGACTACGAGCAGTACTTC.

J is TRBJ2-5 and V is TRBV28; the match to TRBD1 covers 7 bases. V shed 6 bases and J 2 bases; nucleotides not matched to a gene: 12. Germline V gene lookup returns CDR1 MDHEN and CDR2 SYDVKM. The CDR3 contains 16 residues. In DNA form, the CDR3 reads TGTGCCAGCAGAGACGGGACAGATACCTTACAAGAGACCCAGTACTTC. Encoded protein: CASRDGTDTLQETQYF. Full variable domain (outside the CDR3, taken from reference TRBV28 and TRBJ2-5): DVKVTQSSRYLVKRTGEKVFLECVQDMDHENMFWYRQDPGLGLRLIYFSYDVKMKEKGDIPEGYSVSREKKERFSLILESASTNQTSMYLCASRDGTDTLQETQYFGPGTRLLVL.

The chain employs TRBV5-1 and TRBJ2-2; 10 bases are shared with TRBD2. Germline trimming cut 4 bases from V and 1 base from J; bases unmatched to any gene: 4. The V gene's germline CDR1 is SGHRS and CDR2 YFSETQ. The CDR3 has 16 amino acids. The CDR3 is CASSRSSGGNTGELFF. DNA for the CDR3: TGCGCCAGCAGCCGTTCTAGCGGGGGGAACACCGGGGAGCTGTTTTTT. The variable domain in full, with the rest retrieved from reference TRBV5-1 and TRBJ2-2, is KAGVTQTPRYLIKTRGQQVTLSCSPISGHRSVSWYQQTPGQGLQFLFEYFSETQRNKGNFPGRFSGRQFSNSRSEMNVSTLELGDSALYLCASSRSSGGNTGELFFGEGSRLTVL.

The CDR3 DNA reads TGTGCCAGCAGTTTATTGGGGGGGGTAGACCAAGAGACCCAGTACTTC. It yields the protein CASSLLGGVDQETQYF. This chain uses TRBV27 with TRBJ2-5; 7 bases align to TRBD2. V trimming: 1 base; J trimming: 0 bases; junction bases outside the gene matches: 5. The CDR3 length is 16 residues. The germline V gene encodes CDR1 MNHEY and CDR2 SMNVEV (reference sequence).

By frequency in the sample, this clone is medium-sized (0.01 to 0.1%). The rearrangement uses TRBV9 and TRBJ1-3, with TRBD1 as a possible D gene (5 bases). The CDR3 extends over 15 amino acids. V dropped 7 bases and J dropped 0 bases, with 14 bases sitting between them. Germline CDR1 and CDR2: SGDLS and YYNGEE. Here the CDR3 DNA reads TGTGCCAGCTCCCCAGGGAAGGGCTCTGGAAACACCATATATTTT. Residues: CASSPGKGSGNTIYF.

The rearrangement joins TRBV11-2 to TRBJ2-3, with D tentatively TRBD2 (6 bases). The CDR3 has 13 residues. V gave up 4 bases and J gave up 4 bases, with 9 bases separating them. CDR1 is SGHAT, CDR2 FQNNGV, per germline. CDR3 amino acids: CASSSGTADTQYF. The CDR3 region has the DNA TGTGCCAGCAGCTCCGGGACTGCAGATACGCAGTATTTT.